A selection of T cell receptor beta chains follows, all from one sample in a study of human T cells and chemical hapten exposure. TCRdb analysed the RACE reads with MiXCR anew, one entry per CDR3 protein. The profile shows 95,000 to 100,000 distinct CDR3 sequences, 10% to 11% of them singletons. The sample consisted of whole blood, taken in connection with sensitization to the hapten diphenylcyclopropenone (DPC). These receptor sequences come from a woman aged 60-75 years with alopecia areata. Some clones in this sample may be carry-over from other donors' samples. Both conserved end residues are part of each CDR3. The D gene is left open where the match is weak. Clone size is shown for a subset of rows, as once, few, many or a class of expanded clone.

d_call j_call clone_size v_call cdr3_aa cdr3_nt
TRBD1 TRBJ1-2 many TRBV5-5 CASSPGWTGSYGYTF TGTGCCAGCAGCCCCGGATGGACAGGATCCTATGGCTACACCTTC
NA TRBJ2-1 many TRBV18 CASSREAEQFF TGTGCCAGCTCACGGGAGGCCGAGCAGTTCTTC
TRBD1 TRBJ2-7 NA TRBV19 CASSLRGQAITYEQYF TGTGCCAGTAGCCTAAGAGGACAGGCTATCACCTACGAGCAGTACTTC
NA TRBJ1-1 NA TRBV3-1 CASSRGTRAEAFF TGTGCCAGCAGCCGGGGGACAAGGGCTGAAGCTTTCTTT
NA TRBJ1-5 NA TRBV12-3/TRBV12-4 CASSGSSRDQPQHF TGTGCCAGCAGTGGAAGTTCCCGGGATCAGCCCCAGCATTTT
NA TRBJ1-2 many TRBV6-1 CASSELHYGYTF TGTGCCAGCAGTGAGTTGCACTATGGCTACACCTTC
NA TRBJ1-6 few TRBV20-1 CSARDIGDPLPNSPLHF TGCAGTGCTAGAGATATCGGCGACCCTTTACCAAATTCACCCCTCCACTTT
NA TRBJ1-2 many TRBV7-2 CASSLVAGDGGYTF TGTGCCAGCAGCTTAGTGGCTGGGGACGGTGGCTACACCTTC
NA TRBJ1-5 many TRBV29-1 CSVEEGGNQPQHF TGCAGCGTTGAAGAGGGGGGCAATCAGCCCCAGCATTTT
NA TRBJ2-6 few TRBV4-1 CASSQDERLTSGANVLTF TGCGCCAGCAGCCAAGATGAAAGGCTGACCTCTGGGGCCAACGTCCTGACTTTC
TRBD1 TRBJ1-2 many TRBV5-4 CASSPRDRGNGGYTF TGTGCCAGCAGCCCCCGAGACAGGGGAAATGGTGGCTACACCTTC
NA TRBJ1-1 NA TRBV6-6 CASSAQGITEAFF TGTGCCAGCAGTGCACAGGGTATCACTGAAGCTTTCTTT
NA TRBJ1-1 few TRBV6-6 CASSSDSYNTEAFF TGTGCCAGCAGTTCCGACTCATATAACACTGAAGCTTTCTTT
NA TRBJ2-1 NA TRBV12-5 CASATPYNEQFF TGTGCTAGTGCCACCCCGTACAATGAGCAGTTCTTC
NA TRBJ2-4 NA TRBV29-1 CSVESVGGNIQYF TGCAGCGTTGAATCAGTGGGGGGAAACATTCAGTACTTC
NA TRBJ2-6 NA TRBV6-5 CASSVTGHISGANVLTF TGTGCCAGCAGTGTGACAGGACATATCTCTGGGGCCAACGTCCTGACTTTC
NA TRBJ1-1 many TRBV7-3 CASRPMGNTEAFF TGTGCCAGCAGACCCATGGGCAACACTGAAGCTTTCTTT
NA TRBJ2-7 NA TRBV7-3 CASSPARGSYEQYF TGTGCCAGCAGCCCGGCCAGGGGCTCCTACGAGCAGTACTTC
TRBD2 TRBJ2-1 NA TRBV6-4 CASSDGSAGGRNEQFF TGTGCCAGCAGTGACGGGTCAGCGGGGGGGCGGAATGAGCAGTTCTTC
NA TRBJ2-1 NA TRBV5-6 CASSQTSPEQFF TGTGCCAGCAGCCAAACCAGTCCTGAGCAGTTCTTC
TRBD1 TRBJ1-1 NA TRBV12-3/TRBV12-4 CASSFAGGELEAFF TGTGCCAGCAGTTTTGCAGGGGGAGAATTAGAAGCTTTCTTT
NA TRBJ1-4 many TRBV27 CASSLRAANEKLFF TGTGCCAGCAGTCTCAGAGCGGCTAATGAAAAACTGTTTTTT
NA TRBJ2-4 many TRBV14 CASSQFSGHGKNIQYF TGTGCCAGCAGCCAGTTTTCGGGACACGGCAAAAACATTCAGTACTTC
NA TRBJ1-1 many TRBV7-3 CASSLTLAAEAFF TGTGCCAGCAGCTTAACGTTGGCAGCTGAAGCTTTCTTT
NA TRBJ1-6 many TRBV3-1 CASSHGQNNSPLHF TGTGCCAGCAGCCACGGACAGAATAATTCACCCCTCCACTTT
NA TRBJ1-2 many TRBV12-3/TRBV12-4 CASSSGYYYGYTF TGTGCCAGCAGTTCCGGGTATTACTATGGCTACACCTTC
NA TRBJ1-6 NA TRBV4-2 CASSQAHVEAGEHNSPLHF TGTGCCAGCAGCCAAGCCCATGTCGAGGCGGGAGAACATAATTCACCCCTCCACTTT
NA TRBJ1-1 many TRBV5-1 CASSFEGDGTEAFF TGCGCCAGCAGCTTCGAGGGAGATGGCACTGAAGCTTTCTTT
NA TRBJ2-4 many TRBV7-2 CASSLAVQPKNIQYF TGTGCCAGCAGCTTAGCTGTGCAACCCAAAAACATTCAGTACTTC
TRBD1 TRBJ2-5 many TRBV18 CASSRTGAVETQYF TGTGCCAGCTCACGAACAGGGGCCGTGGAGACCCAGTACTTC
TRBD1 TRBJ2-5 few TRBV7-9 CASSGLGQQETQYF TGTGCCAGCAGCGGATTGGGACAGCAAGAGACCCAGTACTTC
NA TRBJ2-1 many TRBV7-7 CASSLDSYNEQFF TGTGCTAGCAGCTTGGACTCCTACAATGAGCAGTTCTTC
NA TRBJ2-3 once TRBV29-1 CSVSGPSTDTQYF TGCAGCGTTAGCGGACCTAGCACAGATACGCAGTATTTT